These T cell receptor beta chains were read from a single sample in a study of regulatory T cells in long-lasting Graves disease. MiXCR was run by TCRdb on the multiplex PCR reads, yielding one entry per CDR3 protein. The data show 580,000 or so distinct CDR3 sequences, more than 15% seen once. These data were also filed under a second study, of T cells in Graves' hyperthyroidism and ophthalmopathy.

The sequencing used peripheral blood mononuclear cells (PBMCs), collected at new diagnosis, from a patient treated with antithyroid drugs. Receptors originate from a man aged 18-30 years with Graves disease. Each CDR3 is given without its conserved first and last residue.

j_gene: TRBJ2-7
v_gene: TRBV20-1
CDR3aa: SARAGPGVTHSYEQY

j_gene: TRBJ2-3
v_gene: TRBV6-1
CDR3aa: ASSSGDTDTQY

j_gene: TRBJ2-1
v_gene: TRBV11-2
CDR3aa: ASSKGGRLTQYNEQF

j_gene: TRBJ2-3
v_gene: TRBV30
CDR3aa: AWTHRRPTDTQY

j_gene: TRBJ2-1
v_gene: TRBV5-1
CDR3aa: ASSLRGTSVDEQF

j_gene: TRBJ1-2
v_gene: TRBV12-3/TRBV12-4
CDR3aa: ASSLERQTNYGYT

j_gene: TRBJ2-7
v_gene: TRBV3-1
CDR3aa: ASSQDSEGFYEQY

j_gene: TRBJ2-7
v_gene: TRBV30
CDR3aa: AWRWGPASTYEQY

j_gene: TRBJ2-1
v_gene: TRBV3-1
CDR3aa: ASSRTPVLAGGYNEQF

j_gene: TRBJ2-2
v_gene: TRBV6-2/TRBV6-3
CDR3aa: ASSEGPGIPGELF

j_gene: TRBJ2-5
v_gene: TRBV13
CDR3aa: ASSGGEQETQY

j_gene: TRBJ2-3
v_gene: TRBV5-1
CDR3aa: ASSSGGLRDTDTQY

j_gene: TRBJ2-1
v_gene: TRBV6-1
CDR3aa: ASSHGTGVRGGNEQF

j_gene: TRBJ2-2
v_gene: TRBV6-4
CDR3aa: ASSNSGRAGTGELF

j_gene: TRBJ1-2
v_gene: TRBV11-2
CDR3aa: ASSPQGGADYGYT

j_gene: TRBJ2-2
v_gene: TRBV6-1
CDR3aa: ASSDRSGGAGTGELF

j_gene: TRBJ2-5
v_gene: TRBV5-1
CDR3aa: ASSKGLASETQY

j_gene: TRBJ1-2
v_gene: TRBV28
CDR3aa: ATPRAAGPSNYGYT

j_gene: TRBJ2-5
v_gene: TRBV28
CDR3aa: ASSSPGQQETQY

j_gene: TRBJ2-1
v_gene: TRBV18
CDR3aa: ASSPSGSHDEQF

j_gene: TRBJ2-3
v_gene: TRBV5-1
CDR3aa: ASSFERATDTQY

j_gene: TRBJ1-5
v_gene: TRBV6-1
CDR3aa: ASSYDGGNQPQH

j_gene: TRBJ1-4
v_gene: TRBV3-1
CDR3aa: ASSQGTFETNEKLF

j_gene: TRBJ2-7
v_gene: TRBV9
CDR3aa: ASSPAGTSGYKQY

j_gene: TRBJ2-7
v_gene: TRBV12-3/TRBV12-4
CDR3aa: ASSLGQGRAPEQY

j_gene: TRBJ2-2
v_gene: TRBV9
CDR3aa: ASSVGSRGTDGELF

j_gene: TRBJ2-5
v_gene: TRBV20-1
CDR3aa: SAGYQAETQY

j_gene: TRBJ1-1
v_gene: TRBV9
CDR3aa: ASSVDVMNTEAF

j_gene: TRBJ2-1
v_gene: TRBV20-1
CDR3aa: SAKFKREGLYNEQF

j_gene: TRBJ2-7
v_gene: TRBV20-1
CDR3aa: SAKGPSVDEQY

j_gene: TRBJ2-3
v_gene: TRBV12-5
CDR3aa: ASGLTPSTDTQY